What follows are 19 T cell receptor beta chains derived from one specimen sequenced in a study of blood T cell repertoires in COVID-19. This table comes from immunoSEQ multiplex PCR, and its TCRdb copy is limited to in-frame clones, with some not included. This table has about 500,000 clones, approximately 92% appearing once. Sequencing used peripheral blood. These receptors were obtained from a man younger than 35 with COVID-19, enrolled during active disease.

CDR3 DNA: TGTGCCAGCAGCTTGAGGGACAGGAACACTGAAGCTTTCTTT. Encoded protein: CASSLRDRNTEAFF. V is TRBV5-4 and J is TRBJ1-1; 7 bases align to TRBD1. The CDR3 runs to 14 residues. In germline, CDR1 is SGHNT, CDR2 YYREEE (reference sequence). V gave up 1 base and J gave up 1 base; unmatched junction bases: 1.

The CDR3 DNA reads TGTGCCTGGAGTCGTCCTAACTATGGCTACACCTTC. It translates to CAWSRPNYGYTF. The V call is TRBV30, the J call TRBJ1-2; no clear D gene. Germline CDR1 reads GTSNPN; CDR2 reads SVGIG (reference sequence). V dropped 2 bases and J dropped 0 bases, with 4 bases sitting between them. The CDR3 length is 12 residues.

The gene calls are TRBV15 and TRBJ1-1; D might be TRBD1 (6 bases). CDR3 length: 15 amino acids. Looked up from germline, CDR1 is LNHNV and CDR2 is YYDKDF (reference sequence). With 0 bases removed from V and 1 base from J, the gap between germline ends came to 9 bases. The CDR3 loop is CATSRDYRENTEAFF. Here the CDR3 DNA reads TGTGCCACCAGCAGAGATTACAGGGAGAACACTGAAGCTTTCTTT.

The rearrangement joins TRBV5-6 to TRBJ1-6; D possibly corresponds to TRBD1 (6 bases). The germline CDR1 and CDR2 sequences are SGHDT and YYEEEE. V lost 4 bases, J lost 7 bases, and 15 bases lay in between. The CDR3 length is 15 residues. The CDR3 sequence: CASSPTGIYNSPLHF. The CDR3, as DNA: TGTGCCAGCAGCCCCACAGGGATTTACAATTCACCCCTCCACTTT.

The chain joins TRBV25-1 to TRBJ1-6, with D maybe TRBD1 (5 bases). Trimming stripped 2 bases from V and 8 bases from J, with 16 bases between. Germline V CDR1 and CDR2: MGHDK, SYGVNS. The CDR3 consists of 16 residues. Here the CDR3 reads CASSELGGTGYSPLHF. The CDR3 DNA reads TGTGCCAGCAGTGAACTGGGAGGGACGGGGTATTCACCCCTCCACTTT.

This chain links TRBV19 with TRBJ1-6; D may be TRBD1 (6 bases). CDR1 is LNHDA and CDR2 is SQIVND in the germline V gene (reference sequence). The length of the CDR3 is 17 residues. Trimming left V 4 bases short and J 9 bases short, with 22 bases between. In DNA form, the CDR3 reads TGTGCCAGTAGTACCACCCAACAACAGGGATGGGGTTCACCCCTCCACTTT. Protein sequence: CASSTTQQQGWGSPLHF. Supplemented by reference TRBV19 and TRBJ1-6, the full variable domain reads DGGITQSPKYLFRKEGQNVTLSCEQNLNHDAMYWYRQDPGQGLRLIYYSQIVNDFQKGDIAEGYSVSREKKESFPLTVTSAQKNPTAFYLCASSTTQQQGWGSPLHFGNGTRLTVT.

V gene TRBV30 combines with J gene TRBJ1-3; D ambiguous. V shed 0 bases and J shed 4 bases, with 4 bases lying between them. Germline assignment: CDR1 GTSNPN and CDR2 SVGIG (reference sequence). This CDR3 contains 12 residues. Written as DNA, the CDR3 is TGTGCCTGGAGTGTAGAGGGAAACACCATATATTTT. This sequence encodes CAWSVEGNTIYF.

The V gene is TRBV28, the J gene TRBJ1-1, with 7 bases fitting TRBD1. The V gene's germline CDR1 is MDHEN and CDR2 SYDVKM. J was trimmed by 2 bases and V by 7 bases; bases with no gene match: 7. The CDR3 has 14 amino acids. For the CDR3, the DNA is TGTGCCAGCACCGAAAACAGGGGAAACACTGAAGCTTTCTTT. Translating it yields CASTENRGNTEAFF.

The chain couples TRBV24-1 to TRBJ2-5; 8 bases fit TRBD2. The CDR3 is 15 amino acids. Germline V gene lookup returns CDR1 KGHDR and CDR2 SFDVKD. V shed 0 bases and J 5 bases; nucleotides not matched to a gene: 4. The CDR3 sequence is CATSDLSGGAETQYF. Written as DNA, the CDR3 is TGTGCCACCAGTGATTTGAGCGGGGGCGCGGAGACCCAGTACTTC.

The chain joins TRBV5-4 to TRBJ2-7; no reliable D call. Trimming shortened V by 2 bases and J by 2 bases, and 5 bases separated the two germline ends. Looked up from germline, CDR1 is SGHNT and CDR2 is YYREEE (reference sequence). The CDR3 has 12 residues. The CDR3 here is CASSFDTYEQYF. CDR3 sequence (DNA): TGTGCCAGCAGCTTCGACACCTACGAGCAGTACTTC. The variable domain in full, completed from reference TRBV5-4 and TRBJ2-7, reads ETGVTQSPTHLIKTRGQQVTLRCSSQSGHNTVSWYQQALGQGPQFIFQYYREEENGRGNFPPRFSGLQFPNYSSELNVNALELDDSALYLCASSFDTYEQYFGPGTRLTVT.

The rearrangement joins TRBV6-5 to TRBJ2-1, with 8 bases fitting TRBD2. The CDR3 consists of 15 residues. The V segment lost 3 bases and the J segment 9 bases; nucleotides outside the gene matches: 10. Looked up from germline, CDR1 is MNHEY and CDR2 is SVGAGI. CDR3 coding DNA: TGTGCCAGCAGTTATGCCCGGGGGGGCGGGAGTGAGCAGTTCTTC. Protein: CASSYARGGGSEQFF.

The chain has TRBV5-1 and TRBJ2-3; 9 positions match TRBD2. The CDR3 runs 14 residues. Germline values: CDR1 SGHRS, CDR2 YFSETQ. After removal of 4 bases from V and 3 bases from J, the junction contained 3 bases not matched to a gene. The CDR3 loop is CASSTLAGTDTQYF. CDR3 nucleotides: TGCGCCAGCAGCACGCTAGCGGGAACAGATACGCAGTATTTT.

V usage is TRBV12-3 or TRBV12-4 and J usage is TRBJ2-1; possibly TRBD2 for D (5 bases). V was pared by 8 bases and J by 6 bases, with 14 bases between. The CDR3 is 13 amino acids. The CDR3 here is CASGLRVGNEQFF. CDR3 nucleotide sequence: TGTGCCAGCGGCTTGAGGGTGGGCAATGAGCAGTTCTTC.

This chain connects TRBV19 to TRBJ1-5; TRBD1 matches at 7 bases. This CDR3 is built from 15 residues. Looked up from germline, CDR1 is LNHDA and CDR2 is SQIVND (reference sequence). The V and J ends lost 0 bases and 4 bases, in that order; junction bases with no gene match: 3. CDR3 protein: CASSIDRGMNQPQHF. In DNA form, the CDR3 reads TGTGCCAGTAGTATAGACAGGGGGATGAATCAGCCCCAGCATTTT. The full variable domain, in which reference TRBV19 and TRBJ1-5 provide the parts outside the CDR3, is DGGITQSPKYLFRKEGQNVTLSCEQNLNHDAMYWYRQDPGQGLRLIYYSQIVNDFQKGDIAEGYSVSREKKESFPLTVTSAQKNPTAFYLCASSIDRGMNQPQHFGDGTRLSIL.

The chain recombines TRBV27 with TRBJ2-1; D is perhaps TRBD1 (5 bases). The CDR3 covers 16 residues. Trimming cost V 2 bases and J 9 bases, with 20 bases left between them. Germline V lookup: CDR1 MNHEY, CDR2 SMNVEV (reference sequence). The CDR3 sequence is CASSLGPGSPGGEQFF. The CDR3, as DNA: TGTGCCAGCAGTTTAGGCCCAGGGTCGCCAGGTGGTGAGCAGTTCTTC.

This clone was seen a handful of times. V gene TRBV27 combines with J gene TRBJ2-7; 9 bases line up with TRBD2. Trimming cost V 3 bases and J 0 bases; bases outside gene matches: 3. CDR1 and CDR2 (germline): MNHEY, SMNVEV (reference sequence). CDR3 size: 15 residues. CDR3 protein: CASSFLSGSSYEQYF. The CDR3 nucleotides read TGTGCCAGCAGTTTCCTTAGCGGGAGCTCCTACGAGCAGTACTTC.

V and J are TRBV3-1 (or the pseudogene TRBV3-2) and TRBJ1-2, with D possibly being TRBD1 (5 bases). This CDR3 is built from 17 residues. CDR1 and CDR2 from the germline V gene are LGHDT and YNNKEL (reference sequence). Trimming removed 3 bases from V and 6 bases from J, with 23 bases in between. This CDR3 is CASSHSGREGRGDGYTF. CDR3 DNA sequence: TGTGCCAGCAGCCATAGTGGCAGGGAGGGTCGTGGTGATGGCTACACCTTC.

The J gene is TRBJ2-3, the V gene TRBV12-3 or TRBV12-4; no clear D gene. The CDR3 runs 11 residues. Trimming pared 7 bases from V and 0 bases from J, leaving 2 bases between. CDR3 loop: CASTSTDTQYF. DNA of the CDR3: TGTGCCAGCACTAGCACAGATACGCAGTATTTT.

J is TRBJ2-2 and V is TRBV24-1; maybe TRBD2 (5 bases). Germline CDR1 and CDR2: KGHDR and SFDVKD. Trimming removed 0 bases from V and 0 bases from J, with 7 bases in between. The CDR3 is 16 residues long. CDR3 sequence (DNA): TGTGCCACCAGTGATTTGGGACTGGCGAACACCGGGGAGCTGTTTTTT. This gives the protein CATSDLGLANTGELFF.